The clone carrying this T cell receptor (beta chain) appeared a single time. Its matching antigen is unknown. The CDR3 spans 15 residues. Germline CDR1 reads SQVTM; CDR2 reads ANQGSEA. The V gene end was trimmed by 5 bases and the J gene end by 1 base; junction bases not matched to a gene: 8. It was version v3.0 of the immunoSEQ assay that was run at survey level. Assay: immunoSEQ multiplex PCR; the TCRdb copy retains only in-frame clones and omits some. The profile shows 20,000 to 30,000 clones, roughly 80% of them singletons. This entry is derived from a study of long-term antiretroviral therapy in people with HIV. The study's findings and limits: Diversity went up after ART and still fell short of transplant donor controls.

The specimen comprised unsorted PBMCs, sampled 0.7 years before starting antiretroviral therapy. The receptor was isolated from a man aged 25-45 years with HIV. V gene TRBV29-1 combines with J gene TRBJ1-2; 9 bases agree with TRBD1. The CDR3: CSVRDRAFFNYGYTF. Here the CDR3 DNA reads TGCAGCGTTCGGGACAGGGCCTTCTTTAACTATGGCTACACCTTC.